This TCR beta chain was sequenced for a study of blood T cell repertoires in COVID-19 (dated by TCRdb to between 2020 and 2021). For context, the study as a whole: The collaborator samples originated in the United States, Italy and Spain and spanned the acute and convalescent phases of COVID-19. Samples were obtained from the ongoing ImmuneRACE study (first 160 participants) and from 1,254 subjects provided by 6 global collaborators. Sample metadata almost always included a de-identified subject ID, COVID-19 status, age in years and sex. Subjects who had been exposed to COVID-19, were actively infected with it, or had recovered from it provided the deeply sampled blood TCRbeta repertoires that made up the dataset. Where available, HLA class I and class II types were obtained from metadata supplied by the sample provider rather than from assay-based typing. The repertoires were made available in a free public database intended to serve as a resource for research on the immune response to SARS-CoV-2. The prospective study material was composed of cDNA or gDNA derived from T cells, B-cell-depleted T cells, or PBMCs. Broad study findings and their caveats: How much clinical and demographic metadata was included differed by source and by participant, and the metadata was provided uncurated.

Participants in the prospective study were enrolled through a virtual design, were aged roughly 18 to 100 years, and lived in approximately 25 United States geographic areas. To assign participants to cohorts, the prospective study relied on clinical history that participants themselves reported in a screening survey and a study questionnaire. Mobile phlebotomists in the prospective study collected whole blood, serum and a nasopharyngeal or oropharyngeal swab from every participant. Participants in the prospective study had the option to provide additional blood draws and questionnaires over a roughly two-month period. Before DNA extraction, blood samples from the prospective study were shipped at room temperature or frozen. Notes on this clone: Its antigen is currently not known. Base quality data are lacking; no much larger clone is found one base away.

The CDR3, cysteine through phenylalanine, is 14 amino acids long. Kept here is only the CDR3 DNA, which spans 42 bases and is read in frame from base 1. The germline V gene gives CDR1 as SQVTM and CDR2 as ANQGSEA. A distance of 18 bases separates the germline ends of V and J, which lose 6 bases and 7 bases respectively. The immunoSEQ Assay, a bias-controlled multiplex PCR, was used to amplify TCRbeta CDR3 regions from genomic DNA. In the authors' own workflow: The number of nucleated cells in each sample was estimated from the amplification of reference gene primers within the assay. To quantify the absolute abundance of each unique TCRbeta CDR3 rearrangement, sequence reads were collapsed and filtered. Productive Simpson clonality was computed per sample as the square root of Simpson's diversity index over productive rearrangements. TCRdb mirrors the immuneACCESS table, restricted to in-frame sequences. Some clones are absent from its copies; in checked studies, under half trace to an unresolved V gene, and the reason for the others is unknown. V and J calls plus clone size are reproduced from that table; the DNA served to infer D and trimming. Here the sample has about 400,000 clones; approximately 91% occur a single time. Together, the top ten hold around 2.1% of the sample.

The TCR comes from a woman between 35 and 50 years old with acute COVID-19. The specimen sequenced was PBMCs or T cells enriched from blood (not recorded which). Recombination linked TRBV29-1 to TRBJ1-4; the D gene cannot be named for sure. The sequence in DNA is TGCAGCGTCCTCACGCTCCTCACCGGTGAAAAACTGTTTTTT. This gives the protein CSVLTLLTGEKLFF.